This T cell receptor (beta chain) was retrieved from a study of blood T cell repertoires in COVID-19. About the research overall: Italy, Spain and the United States were the sources of the convalescent and acute COVID-19 samples. T cells, B-cell-depleted T cells, or PBMCs supplied cDNA or gDNA.

The V and J ends lost 6 bases and 7 bases respectively, with 19 bases between them. This CDR3 has 15 amino acids. Germline V lookup: CDR1 MDHEN, CDR2 SYDVKM. Produced via immunoSEQ multiplex PCR; TCRdb's table is partial and in-frame only. The sample carries 190,000 or so clones, approximately 84% recorded once. The TCR comes from a man aged 35-49 years who had recovered from COVID-19. Specimen: PBMCs or T cells enriched from blood (not recorded which). The chain employs TRBV28 and TRBJ1-5; D is undetermined. CDR3 loop: CASSPHRAERQPQHF. CDR3 sequence (DNA): TGTGCCAGCAGCCCCCACCGAGCGGAACGACAGCCCCAGCATTTT.